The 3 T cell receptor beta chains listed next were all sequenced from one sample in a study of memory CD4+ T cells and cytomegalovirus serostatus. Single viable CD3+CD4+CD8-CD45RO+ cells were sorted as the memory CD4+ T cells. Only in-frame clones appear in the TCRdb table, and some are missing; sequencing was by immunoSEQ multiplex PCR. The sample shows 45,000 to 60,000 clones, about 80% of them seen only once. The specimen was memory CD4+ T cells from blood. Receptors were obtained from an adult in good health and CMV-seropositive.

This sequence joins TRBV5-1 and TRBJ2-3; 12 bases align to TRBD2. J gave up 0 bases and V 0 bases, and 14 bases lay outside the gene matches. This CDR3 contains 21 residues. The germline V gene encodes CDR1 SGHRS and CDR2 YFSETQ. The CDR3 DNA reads TGCGCCAGCAGCTTGGTTCCTCCGGGACTAGCGGGCCCAGGGAGCACAGATACGCAGTATTTT. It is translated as CASSLVPPGLAGPGSTDTQYF.

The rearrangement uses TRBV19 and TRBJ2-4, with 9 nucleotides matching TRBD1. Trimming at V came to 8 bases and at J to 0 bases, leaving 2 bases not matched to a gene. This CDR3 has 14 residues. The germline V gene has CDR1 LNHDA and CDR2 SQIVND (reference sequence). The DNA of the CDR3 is TGTGCCAGTTTGGACAGGGGAGCCAAAAACATTCAGTACTTC. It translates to CASLDRGAKNIQYF.

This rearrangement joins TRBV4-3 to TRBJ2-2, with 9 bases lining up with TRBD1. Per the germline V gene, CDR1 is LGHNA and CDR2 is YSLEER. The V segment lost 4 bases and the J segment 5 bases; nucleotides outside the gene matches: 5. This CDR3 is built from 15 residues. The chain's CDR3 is CASSRDRDPTGELFF. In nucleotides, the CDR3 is TGCGCCAGCAGCCGGGACAGGGATCCAACCGGGGAGCTGTTTTTT.